This T cell receptor beta chain was recorded in a study of control samples from healthy donors and cancer patients. CDR1 is ENHRY and CDR2 is SYGVKD in the germline V gene. V lost 0 bases, J lost 10 bases, and 7 bases lay in between. This CDR3 contains 11 residues. Profiled with immunoSEQ multiplex PCR; TCRdb holds only in-frame clones, not every one. The sample lists some 150,000 clones, around 94% occurring once. The TCR sequence derives from a middle-aged man in good health. What was sequenced was blood. The chain links TRBV10-3 to TRBJ2-7; D is unresolved. Here the CDR3 reads CAISESSNQYF. The CDR3 DNA reads TGTGCCATCAGTGAGTCCAGTAATCAGTACTTC.